This T cell receptor (beta chain) was documented in a study of T cell repertoires and HLA-DP antigens. As for the study in general: Average DNA input: around 230 ng for CD137+CD4+ sorts, approximately 1,200 ng pre-culture.

Worth noting for this clone: As yet, its antigen is unknown.

CDR3 length: 14 amino acids. Germline values: CDR1 SGHTA, CDR2 FQGNSA. The trim removed 5 bases at V and 8 bases at J, leaving 8 bases unmatched. For pre-culture CD4+ samples, the target was 200,000 T cell genomes. TCRdb's table, derived via immunoSEQ multiplex PCR, lists solely in-frame clones and lacks some. The data hold around 100,000 clones, with 80% to 95% observed a single time. The sequenced material came from CD4+ T cells from PBMCs. This chain joins TRBV7-2 and TRBJ2-1, with TRBD2 matching over 8 bases. This sequence originates from a young woman in good health and CMV-seronegative. As DNA, the CDR3 is TGTGCCAGCAGCCTTTTAGCGGGGCTGGATGAGCAGTTCTTC. As protein: CASSLLAGLDEQFF.